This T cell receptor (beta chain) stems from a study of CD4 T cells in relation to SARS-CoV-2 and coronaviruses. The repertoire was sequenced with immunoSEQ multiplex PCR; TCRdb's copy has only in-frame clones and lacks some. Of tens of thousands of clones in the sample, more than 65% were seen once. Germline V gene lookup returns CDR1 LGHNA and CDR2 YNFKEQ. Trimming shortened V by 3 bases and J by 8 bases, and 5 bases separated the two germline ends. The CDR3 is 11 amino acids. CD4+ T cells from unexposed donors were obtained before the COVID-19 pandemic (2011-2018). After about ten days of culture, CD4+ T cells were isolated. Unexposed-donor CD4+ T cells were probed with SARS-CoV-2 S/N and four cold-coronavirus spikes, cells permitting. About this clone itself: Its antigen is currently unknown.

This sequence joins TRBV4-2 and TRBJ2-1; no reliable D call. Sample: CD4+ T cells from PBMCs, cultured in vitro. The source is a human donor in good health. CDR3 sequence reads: CASSHADEQFF. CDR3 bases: TGTGCCAGCAGCCACGCAGATGAGCAGTTCTTC.